This TCR beta chain is from a study of T cell responses to AZD1222 COVID-19 vaccine. Regarding the study as a whole: Only 6 or 7 individuals given AZD1222 were seropositive at baseline. Spike-specific TCR breadth and depth grew following two AZD1222 doses. Per reports, nearly half of all spike-specific TCRs target regions that are unmutated in variants.

Note on this clone: Its antigen remains unknown.

The CDR3 loop spans 13 amino acids. Trimming removed 1 base at V and 10 bases at J, with 11 bases between. CDR1 is SEHNR and CDR2 is FQNEAQ in the germline V gene (reference sequence). The table came from immunoSEQ multiplex PCR; TCRdb's copy has only in-frame clones and leaves some out. The table includes 130,000 or so clones, 80% to 90% detected once. This clonotype was obtained from an adult in good health. The gene calls are TRBV7-9 and TRBJ2-1; either TRBD1 or TRBD2 may fit D (5 bases each). The sample consisted of peripheral blood, taken on day 0 of AZD1222 vaccination. DNA for the CDR3: TGTGCCAGCAGCTTAGTTGGGGGTTACGAGCAGTTCTTC. This gives the protein CASSLVGGYEQFF. Complete variable domain (other parts from reference TRBV7-9 and TRBJ2-1): DTGVSQNPRHKITKRGQNVTFRCDPISEHNRLYWYRQTLGQGPEFLTYFQNEAQLEKSRLLSDRFSAERPKGSFSTLEIQRTEQGDSAMYLCASSLVGGYEQFFGPGTRLTVL.